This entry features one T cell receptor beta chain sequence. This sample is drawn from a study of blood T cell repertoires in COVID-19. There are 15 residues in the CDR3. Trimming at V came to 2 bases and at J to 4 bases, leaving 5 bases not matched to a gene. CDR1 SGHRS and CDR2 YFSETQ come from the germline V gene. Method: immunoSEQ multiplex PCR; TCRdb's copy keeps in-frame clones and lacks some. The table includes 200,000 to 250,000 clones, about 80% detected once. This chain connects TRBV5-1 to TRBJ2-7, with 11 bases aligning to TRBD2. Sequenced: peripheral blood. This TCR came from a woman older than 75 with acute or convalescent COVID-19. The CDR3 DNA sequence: TGCGCCAGCAGCTTTTCTAGCGGGAGGCTATACGAGCAGTACTTC. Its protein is CASSFSSGRLYEQYF.